The clone carrying this T cell receptor beta chain has only one observation. Clones were read by immunoSEQ multiplex PCR, and TCRdb kept only the in-frame ones, dropping some. The repertoire includes roughly 1,500,000 clones, 95% to 99% of them detected once, and 0.45% sits in the top ten. This specimen comes from a study of shared clonotypes between healthy human individuals. The length of the CDR3 is 14 residues. Trimming removed 1 base from V and 4 bases from J; junction bases left unmatched: 6. In germline, CDR1 is GTSNPN, CDR2 SVGIG (reference sequence). This TCR was recovered from a man in his thirties or forties in good health. Source material: naive CD4+ T cells sorted from blood. Noted subset: CD45RA+ positively selected. This chain uses TRBV30 with TRBJ1-2; 7 positions match TRBD1. CDR3 sequence reads: CAWSDDRAIYGYTF. The CDR3 bases are TGTGCCTGGAGTGATGACAGGGCAATCTATGGCTACACCTTC.